In this sample, the clone carrying this T cell receptor beta chain turned up a few times. The antigen remains undetermined. The data were taken from a study of T cells in Graves' hyperthyroidism and ophthalmopathy. In the study overall: At initial diagnosis, before any treatment had begun, peripheral blood was obtained.

In patients aged 18 to 65, hyperthyroidism was newly diagnosed, with duration under 2 months. It was around 10 ml of fresh peripheral blood that supplied the PBMCs. TCR beta CDR3 regions were amplified from RNA. The primer set for the first-round RT-PCR of the TCR CDR3 was HTBI. TCRdb recomputed calls from the multiplex PCR reads with MiXCR, one row per CDR3 protein. The table includes approximately 320,000 distinct CDR3 sequences, roughly 17% detected once. Study-wide findings and caveats: In validation, the model predicted ophthalmopathy. These predictions came a median about 6.5 months before onset.

This CDR3 comprises 13 residues. Germline assignment: CDR1 ENHRY and CDR2 SYGVKD. V was pared by 7 bases and J by 3 bases, with 13 bases between. The sample comprised blood. This sequence was found in a man aged 25-45 years with Graves' hyperthyroidism. The V gene is TRBV10-3, the J gene TRBJ2-7; D possibly corresponds to TRBD2 (6 bases). This chain's CDR3 is CAITGDGNYEQYF. The DNA for the CDR3 is TGTGCCATCACGGGGGACGGAAACTACGAGCAGTACTTC.